These 24 T cell receptor beta chains were sequenced from one sample in a study of blood T cell repertoires in COVID-19. Produced via immunoSEQ multiplex PCR; TCRdb's table is partial and in-frame only. The sample holds approximately 200,000 clones, 85% to 90% seen once. Sequencing was done on a sample of peripheral blood. The receptors were sampled from a man aged 50 to 59 with acute or convalescent COVID-19.

The chain recombines TRBV29-1 with TRBJ2-5; TRBD2 matches at 12 bases. Trimming cost V 4 bases and J 5 bases; bases outside gene matches: 5. Germline CDR1 is SQVTM and CDR2 is ANQGSEA. This CDR3 spans 14 amino acids. CDR3 sequence (DNA): TGCAGCGTTGGTCTAGCGGGGGGGCACGAGACCCAGTACTTC. As protein: CSVGLAGGHETQYF.

The chain carries TRBV4-2 and TRBJ1-6; 9 nucleotides line up with TRBD1. Germline V gene lookup returns CDR1 LGHNA and CDR2 YNFKEQ. The V and J ends lost 8 bases and 5 bases, in that order; junction bases with no gene match: 7. This CDR3 has 15 residues. CDR3 nucleotides: TGTGCCAGCTGGGAAGGACAGGGGAATAATTCACCCCTCCACTTT. Amino acids: CASWEGQGNNSPLHF.

Comment on this clone: At the DNA level, this CDR3 is encoded by other sequences in the same sample as well. The chain combines TRBV6-5 with TRBJ1-4, with TRBD1 as a possible D gene (6 bases). Trimming pared 6 bases from V and 8 bases from J, leaving 10 bases between. This CDR3 has 12 amino acids. Germline CDR1 is MNHEY and CDR2 is SVGAGI. CDR3 amino acids: CASRQGREKLFF. The CDR3 nucleotides read TGTGCCAGCAGACAGGGCAGAGAAAAACTGTTTTTT.

The chain joins TRBV6-1 to TRBJ2-7; 7 nucleotides agree with TRBD1. Germline loops: CDR1 MNHNS, CDR2 SASEGT. The CDR3 consists of 14 residues. J gave up 2 bases and V 1 base, and 2 bases lay outside the gene matches. The CDR3 nucleotides read TGTGCCAGCAGTGAAGGTACAGGGGCCTACGAGCAGTACTTC. Translation gives CASSEGTGAYEQYF.

The chain carries TRBV2 and TRBJ1-5, with a weak D call TRBD1 (6 bases). The germline V gene has CDR1 SNHLY and CDR2 FYNNEI. The CDR3 has 15 amino acids. Deletions cut 5 bases from V and 3 bases from J, with 14 bases between. CDR3 sequence (DNA): TGTGCCAGCAGTAGGCAGGGGACGGACAATCAGCCCCAGCATTTT. Protein: CASSRQGTDNQPQHF.

The table lists this clone with a few counts. V is TRBV5-1 and J is TRBJ1-5; tentatively, D is TRBD1 (5 bases). V lost 2 bases and J lost 7, with 13 bases in between. Per the germline V gene, CDR1 is SGHRS and CDR2 is YFSETQ. The CDR3 has 14 residues. This chain's CDR3 is CASSFTGLGQPQHF. The CDR3 DNA reads TGCGCCAGCAGCTTTACAGGTCTGGGGCAGCCCCAGCATTTT.

The chain couples TRBV5-1 to TRBJ1-4; 9 bases match TRBD1. This CDR3 spans 15 amino acids. Losses at the gene ends were 2 bases for V and 7 bases for J; bases not matched to a gene: 6. Germline CDR1 and CDR2: SGHRS and YFSETQ. The CDR3 region has the DNA TGCGCCAGCAGCTTCGCCGGGACAGGGTCTGAAAAACTGTTTTTT. Translated, it gives CASSFAGTGSEKLFF.

V and J are TRBV15 and TRBJ2-5; 8 positions agree with TRBD2. Germline CDR1 LNHNV, CDR2 YYDKDF (reference sequence). The CDR3 extends over 14 amino acids. Germline trimming cut 4 bases from V and 1 base from J; bases unmatched to any gene: 2. CDR3: CATSTSGFQETQYF. CDR3 coding DNA: TGTGCCACCAGCACTAGCGGGTTCCAAGAGACCCAGTACTTC.

This chain connects TRBV5-1 to TRBJ2-7; TRBD1 is a possible D gene (6 bases). There are 14 residues in the CDR3. The germline gives CDR1 SGHRS, CDR2 YFSETQ. Trimming removed 0 bases at V and 2 bases at J, with 9 bases between. CDR3 nucleotide sequence: TGCGCCAGCAGCTTGGAAGCAGGGGCCTACGAGCAGTACTTC. It translates to CASSLEAGAYEQYF.

V usage is TRBV6-5 and J usage is TRBJ1-4; a weak D match, TRBD1 (6 bases). CDR3 size: 13 residues. V lost 7 bases to trimming and J lost 5 bases, with 11 bases between them. Germline V CDR1 and CDR2: MNHEY, SVGAGI. Written as DNA, the CDR3 is TGTGCCAGCACCCGACAGGTCAATGAAAAACTGTTTTTT. This gives the protein CASTRQVNEKLFF.

The chain couples TRBV6-4 to TRBJ1-5; maybe TRBD1 (6 bases). Germline V lookup: CDR1 MRHNA, CDR2 SNTAGT. The CDR3 totals 13 residues. The germline V and J ends were trimmed by 4 bases and 6 bases, with 10 bases remaining between them. The CDR3 nucleotides are TGTGCCAGCAGTGTGGGGGCCACTCAGCCCCAGCATTTT. Translating gives CASSVGATQPQHF.

V usage is TRBV5-1 and J usage is TRBJ1-1, with D hard to call. The ends were cut back, 0 bases at V and 1 base at J, with 10 bases in the middle. The CDR3 extends over 15 amino acids. Germline V lookup: CDR1 SGHRS, CDR2 YFSETQ. The CDR3 nucleotides read TGCGCCAGCAGCTTGGCCCGCGGAACGAACACTGAAGCTTTCTTT. Its translation is CASSLARGTNTEAFF.

Details on this clone: An end of the junction does not agree with germline; a read error may underlie this. V usage is TRBV6-4 and J usage is TRBJ2-3, with D possibly being TRBD2 (7 bases). Germline values: CDR1 MRHNA, CDR2 SNTAGT. The CDR3 is made up of 13 amino acids. CDR3 sequence reads: CASSDIMAGARVF. The CDR3 DNA reads TGTGCCAGCAGTGACATCATGGCGGGGGCGAGAGTTTTT.

The chain combines TRBV5-6 with TRBJ1-6; D gene unclear. From germline, CDR1 is SGHDT and CDR2 YYEEEE. The V end lost 5 bases, the J end lost 1 base, and 19 bases lay between the germline ends. The CDR3 consists of 18 residues. The CDR3 loop is CASSPPRPGSSYNSPLHF. For the CDR3, the DNA is TGTGCCAGCAGTCCCCCTCGCCCGGGATCGTCCTATAATTCACCCCTCCACTTT. Full variable domain (outside the CDR3, taken from reference TRBV5-6 and TRBJ1-6): DAGVTQSPTHLIKTRGQQVTLRCSPKSGHDTVSWYQQALGQGPQFIFQYYEEEERQRGNFPDRFSGHQFPNYSSELNVNALLLGDSALYLCASSPPRPGSSYNSPLHFGNGTRLTVT.

The gene calls are TRBV19 and TRBJ1-2, with 9 bases aligning to TRBD1. Per the germline V gene, CDR1 is LNHDA and CDR2 is SQIVND (reference sequence). CDR3 length equals 16 residues. With 5 bases clipped from V and 3 bases from J, the junction kept 10 bases outside the gene matches. CDR3 coding DNA: TGTGCCAGTAGTCGGCCCGGGACAGGGAGGCACTATGGCTACACCTTC. Translating it yields CASSRPGTGRHYGYTF.

This clone showed up just once. The rearrangement uses TRBV5-1 and TRBJ1-5, with 8 bases lining up with TRBD1. Trimming at V came to 4 bases and at J to 6 bases, leaving 9 bases not matched to a gene. The V gene's germline CDR1 is SGHRS and CDR2 YFSETQ. CDR3 size: 15 residues. Written as DNA, the CDR3 is TGCGCCAGCAGCCCGACAGGGGAAGGTTTTCAGCCCCAGCATTTT. The encoded protein is CASSPTGEGFQPQHF.

V usage is TRBV5-1 and J usage is TRBJ1-2, with 8 bases aligning to TRBD1. Trimming at V came to 0 bases and at J to 0 bases, leaving 1 base not matched to a gene. Germline lookup yields CDR1 SGHRS and CDR2 YFSETQ. CDR3 length: 15 amino acids. The DNA of the CDR3 is TGCGCCAGCAGCTTGGACAGGGGGGCTAACTATGGCTACACCTTC. Its protein product is CASSLDRGANYGYTF.

The rearrangement uses TRBV4-2 and TRBJ1-3; D gene unclear. Germline V lookup: CDR1 LGHNA, CDR2 YNFKEQ. Trimming shortened V by 3 bases and J by 0 bases, and 15 bases separated the two germline ends. The CDR3 covers 17 residues. In nucleotides, the CDR3 is TGTGCCAGCAGCCAGCTTCACGGAGGTTCCTCTGGAAACACCATATATTTT. Its translation is CASSQLHGGSSGNTIYF.

The V and J genes are TRBV6-1 and TRBJ1-1; the D is unclear. Germline assignment: CDR1 MNHNS and CDR2 SASEGT. This CDR3 has 12 amino acids. The V end was cut by 1 base, the J end by 7 bases, with 7 bases between. The CDR3 region is CASSEGHLEAFF. For the CDR3, the DNA is TGTGCCAGCAGTGAAGGACACCTTGAAGCTTTCTTT.

The chain has TRBV7-8 and TRBJ1-5, with a possible D match to TRBD1 (6 bases). V lost 1 base to trimming and J lost 2 bases, with 15 bases between them. Germline assignment: CDR1 SGHVS and CDR2 FQNEAQ. The CDR3 contains 17 residues. This chain's CDR3 is CASSLVGGGDGNQPQHF. CDR3 in DNA: TGTGCCAGCAGCTTAGTTGGGGGGGGCGACGGCAATCAGCCCCAGCATTTT.

This clone was detected a few times. The genes are TRBV19 and TRBJ1-1; TRBD1 aligns across 10 bases. This CDR3 has 16 amino acids. CDR1 is LNHDA, CDR2 SQIVND, per germline (reference sequence). V gave up 5 bases and J gave up 0 bases; unmatched junction bases: 6. The CDR3, as DNA: TGTGCCAGTAGTGTCCGGGACAGGGGCGTGAACACTGAAGCTTTCTTT. Amino acids: CASSVRDRGVNTEAFF.

The V gene is TRBV27, the J gene TRBJ2-1; 9 bases are shared with TRBD1. The germline V gene has CDR1 MNHEY and CDR2 SMNVEV (reference sequence). The CDR3 spans 16 residues. After removal of 7 bases from V and 2 bases from J, the junction contained 9 bases not matched to a gene. In DNA form, the CDR3 reads TGTGCCAGCAAGAGACAGGGGGAATTGACCTACAATGAGCAGTTCTTC. It is translated as CASKRQGELTYNEQFF.

The chain couples TRBV7-2 to TRBJ1-3; perhaps TRBD1 as D (5 bases). The CDR3 covers 14 residues. From germline, CDR1 is SGHTA and CDR2 FQGNSA. Trimming stripped 4 bases from V and 2 bases from J, with 9 bases between. This CDR3 reads CASSSRQPGNTIYF. The CDR3 nucleotides read TGTGCCAGCAGCTCTCGACAGCCTGGAAACACCATATATTTT.

Comment on this clone: Other DNA sequences in the same sample also yield this CDR3. The chain employs TRBV6-1 and TRBJ1-1; D is undetermined. The germline CDR1 and CDR2 sequences are MNHNS and SASEGT. Deletions cut 2 bases from V and 8 bases from J, with 9 bases between. The CDR3 covers 12 residues. CDR3 DNA sequence: TGTGCCAGCAGTGAATGGACTCGGGAAGCTTTCTTT. As protein: CASSEWTREAFF.